Listed below are T cell receptor beta chains from one sample, sequenced in a study of blood T cell repertoires in COVID-19. The repertoire was sequenced with immunoSEQ multiplex PCR; TCRdb's copy has only in-frame clones and lacks some. The sample shows 100,000 or so clones, about 90% of them seen only once. The sample consisted of peripheral blood. The receptors derive from a woman in her 30s with acute or convalescent COVID-19. CDR3s leave out the opening cysteine and the closing phenylalanine or tryptophan. The order of the fields is J gene, V gene, CDR3 protein.

>TRBJ1-6|TRBV20-1
SASLGLTGAYNSPLH
>TRBJ1-1|TRBV7-2
ASSLGTGGAGWGFTEAF
>TRBJ1-1|TRBV3-1/TRBV3-2
ASGFMNTEAF
>TRBJ1-3|TRBV5-1
ASSLSGTASGNTIY
>TRBJ2-2|TRBV5-1
ASSSVPGLTNTGELF
>TRBJ2-6|TRBV7-3
ASSSTGTPSSGANVLT
>TRBJ1-1|TRBV5-6
ASSPPRTAMNTEAF
>TRBJ2-1|TRBV10-3
AISESFREQF
>TRBJ2-7|TRBV11-2
ASSRGGTGEQY
>TRBJ1-2|TRBV4-1
ASSLGAGAYGYT
>TRBJ2-3|TRBV11-2
ASSLAWGGDTQY
>TRBJ2-2|TRBV28
ASGGTSGRVGELF
>TRBJ1-4|TRBV4-1
ASSQDGGSDTSATNEKLF
>TRBJ1-4|TRBV5-1
ASSRGGGEKLF
>TRBJ1-2|TRBV4-1
ASSQGGQDYGYT
>TRBJ2-3|TRBV5-1
ASSLEGDSTDTQY
>TRBJ2-7|TRBV29-1
SAHFRTTYEQY
>TRBJ2-4|TRBV9
ASSVGGGPGKNIQY
>TRBJ1-1|TRBV25-1
ASSESHRGVAEAF
>TRBJ2-7|TRBV24-1
ATSDFSVEEQY
>TRBJ2-3|TRBV24-1
ATSDLGRGGTDTQY
>TRBJ2-7|TRBV5-1
ASSLGTGNPYEQY
>TRBJ1-1|TRBV5-1
ASQTGGNTEAF
>TRBJ2-7|TRBV7-9
ASSSLGGGTTYEQY
>TRBJ2-2|TRBV29-1
SVRTQGGITGELF
>TRBJ1-4|TRBV28
ASSLWGQGINEKLF
>TRBJ1-6|TRBV9
ASSVAGQGDDSPLH
>TRBJ1-3|TRBV10-3
AAHPNPGTGKENTIY
>TRBJ2-7|TRBV29-1
SAIPFEGVNEQY
>TRBJ2-1|TRBV3-1/TRBV3-2
ASSRSLSVGNEQF
>TRBJ2-2|TRBV7-2
ASSPRGLNTGELF
>TRBJ2-7|TRBV29-1
SVAALDSPLDSYEQY
>TRBJ2-7|TRBV27
ASSAPGGWQY
>TRBJ2-1|TRBV7-8
ASSLRLSSSYNEQF
>TRBJ2-7|TRBV6-6
ASTIFGSREQY
>TRBJ1-1|TRBV11-3
ASSLTGGEEAF
>TRBJ2-3|TRBV9
ASSFGFTDTQY
>TRBJ1-1|TRBV19
ASSIQGANTEAF
>TRBJ2-7|TRBV7-8
ASSLAGTGTYEQY
>TRBJ2-4|TRBV15
ATSSWTGENIQY
>TRBJ1-5|TRBV6-5
ASSGQGNYQPQH